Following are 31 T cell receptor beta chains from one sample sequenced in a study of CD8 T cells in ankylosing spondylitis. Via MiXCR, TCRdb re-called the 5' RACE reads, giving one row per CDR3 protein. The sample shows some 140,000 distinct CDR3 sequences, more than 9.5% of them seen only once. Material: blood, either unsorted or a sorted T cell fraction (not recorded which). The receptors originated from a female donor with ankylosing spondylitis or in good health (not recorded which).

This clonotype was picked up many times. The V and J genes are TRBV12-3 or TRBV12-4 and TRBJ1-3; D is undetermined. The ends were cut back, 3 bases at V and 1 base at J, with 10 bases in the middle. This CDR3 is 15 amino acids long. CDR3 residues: CASSFRSASGNTIYF. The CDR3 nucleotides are TGTGCCAGCAGTTTTAGGTCCGCATCTGGAAACACCATATATTTT.

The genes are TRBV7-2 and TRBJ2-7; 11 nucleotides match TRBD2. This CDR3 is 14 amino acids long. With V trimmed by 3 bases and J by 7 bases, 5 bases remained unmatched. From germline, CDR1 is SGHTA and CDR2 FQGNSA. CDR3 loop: CASSFGLAGYEQYF. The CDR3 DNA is TGTGCCAGCAGCTTCGGACTAGCGGGTTATGAGCAGTACTTC.

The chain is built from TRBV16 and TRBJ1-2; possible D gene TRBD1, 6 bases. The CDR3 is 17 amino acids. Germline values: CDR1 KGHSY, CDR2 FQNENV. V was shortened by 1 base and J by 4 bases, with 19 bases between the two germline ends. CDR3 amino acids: CASSQLGAGAGSYGYTF. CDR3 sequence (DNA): TGTGCCAGCAGCCAATTGGGGGCAGGGGCCGGCTCCTATGGCTACACCTTC.

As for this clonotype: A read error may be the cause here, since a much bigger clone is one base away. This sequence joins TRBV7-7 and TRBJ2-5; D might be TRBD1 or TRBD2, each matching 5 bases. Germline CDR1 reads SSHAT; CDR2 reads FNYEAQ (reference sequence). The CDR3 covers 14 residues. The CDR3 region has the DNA TGTGCCAGCAACTTAACAGAGGGACGGGAGACCCAGTACTTC. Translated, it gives CASNLTEGRETQYF.

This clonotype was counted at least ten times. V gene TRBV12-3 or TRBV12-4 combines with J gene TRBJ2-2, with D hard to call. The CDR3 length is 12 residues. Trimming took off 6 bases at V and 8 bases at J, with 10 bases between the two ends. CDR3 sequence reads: CASSRTIGELFF. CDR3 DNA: TGTGCCAGCAGCCGAACAATTGGGGAGCTGTTTTTT.

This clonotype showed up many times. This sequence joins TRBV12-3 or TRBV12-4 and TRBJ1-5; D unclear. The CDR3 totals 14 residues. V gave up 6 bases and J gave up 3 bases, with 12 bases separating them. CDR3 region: CASRPDGVNQPQHF. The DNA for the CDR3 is TGTGCCAGCAGACCAGACGGGGTCAATCAGCCCCAGCATTTT.

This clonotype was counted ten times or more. The CDR3 nucleotides read TGTGCCAGCAGCCCGGGCCCCTACGAGCAGTACTTC. Encoded protein: CASSPGPYEQYF. This chain links TRBV12-3 or TRBV12-4 with TRBJ2-7; unclear D gene. V was clipped by 6 bases and J by 2 bases, with 8 bases between them. CDR3 length: 12 amino acids.

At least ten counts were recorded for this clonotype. The CDR3 here is CSVLGQMRDTQYF. In nucleotides, the CDR3 is TGCAGCGTGTTAGGACAGATGCGGGATACGCAGTATTTT. This chain uses TRBV29-1 with TRBJ2-3; tentative D call: TRBD1 (6 bases). The CDR3 covers 13 residues. The germline CDR1 and CDR2 sequences are SQVTM and ANQGSEA. Between the trimmed V and J ends, which lost 6 bases and 6 bases, there was a span of 16 bases.

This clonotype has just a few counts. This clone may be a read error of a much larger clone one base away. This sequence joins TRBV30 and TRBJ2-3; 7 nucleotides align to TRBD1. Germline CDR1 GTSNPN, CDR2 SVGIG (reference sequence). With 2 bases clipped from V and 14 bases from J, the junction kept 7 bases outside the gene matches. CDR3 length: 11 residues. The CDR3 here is CAWSSGTAAYF. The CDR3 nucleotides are TGTGCCTGGAGTTCCGGGACAGCGGCGTATTTT.

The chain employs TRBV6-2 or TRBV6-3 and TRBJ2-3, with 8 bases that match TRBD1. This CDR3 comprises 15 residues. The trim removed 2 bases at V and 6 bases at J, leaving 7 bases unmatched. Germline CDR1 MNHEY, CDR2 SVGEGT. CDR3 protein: CASSYLGQGRDTQYF. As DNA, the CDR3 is TGTGCCAGCAGTTACCTCGGACAGGGAAGGGATACGCAGTATTTT.

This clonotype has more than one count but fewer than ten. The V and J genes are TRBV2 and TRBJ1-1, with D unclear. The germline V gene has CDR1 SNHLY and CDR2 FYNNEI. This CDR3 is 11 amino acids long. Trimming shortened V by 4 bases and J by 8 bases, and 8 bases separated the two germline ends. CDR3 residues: CASSGVGEAFF. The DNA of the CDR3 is TGTGCCAGCAGTGGAGTTGGGGAAGCTTTCTTT.

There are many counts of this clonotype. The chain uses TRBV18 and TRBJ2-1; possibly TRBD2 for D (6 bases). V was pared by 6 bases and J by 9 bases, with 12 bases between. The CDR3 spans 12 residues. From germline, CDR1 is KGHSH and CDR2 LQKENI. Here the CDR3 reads CASSTGDREQFF. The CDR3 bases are TGTGCCAGCTCGACGGGAGATCGTGAGCAGTTCTTC.

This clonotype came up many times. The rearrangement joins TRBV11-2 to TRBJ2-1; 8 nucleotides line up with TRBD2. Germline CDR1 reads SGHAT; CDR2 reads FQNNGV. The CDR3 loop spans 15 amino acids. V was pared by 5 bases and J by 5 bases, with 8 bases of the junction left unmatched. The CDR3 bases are TGTGCCAGCAGCCCTAGCCCTAGCGGGCACAATGAGCAGTTCTTC. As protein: CASSPSPSGHNEQFF.

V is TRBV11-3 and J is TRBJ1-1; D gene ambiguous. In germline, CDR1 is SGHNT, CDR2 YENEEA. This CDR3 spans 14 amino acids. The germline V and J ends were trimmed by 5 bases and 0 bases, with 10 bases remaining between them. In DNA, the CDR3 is TGTGCCAGCAGCCCATTCTCCCTGAACACTGAAGCTTTCTTT. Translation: CASSPFSLNTEAFF.

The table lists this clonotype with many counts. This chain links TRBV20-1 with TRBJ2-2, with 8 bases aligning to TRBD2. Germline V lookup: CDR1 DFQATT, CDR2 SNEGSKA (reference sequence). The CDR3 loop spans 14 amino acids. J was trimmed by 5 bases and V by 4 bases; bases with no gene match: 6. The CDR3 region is CSATLAGRTGELFF. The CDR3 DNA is TGCAGTGCTACCTTAGCGGGGAGAACCGGGGAGCTGTTTTTT.

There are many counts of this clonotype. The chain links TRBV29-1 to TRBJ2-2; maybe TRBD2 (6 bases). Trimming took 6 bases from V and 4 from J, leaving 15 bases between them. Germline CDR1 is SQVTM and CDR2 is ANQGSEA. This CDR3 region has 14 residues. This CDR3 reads CSVELALGTGELFF. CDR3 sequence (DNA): TGCAGCGTGGAACTAGCCTTGGGCACCGGGGAGCTGTTTTTT.

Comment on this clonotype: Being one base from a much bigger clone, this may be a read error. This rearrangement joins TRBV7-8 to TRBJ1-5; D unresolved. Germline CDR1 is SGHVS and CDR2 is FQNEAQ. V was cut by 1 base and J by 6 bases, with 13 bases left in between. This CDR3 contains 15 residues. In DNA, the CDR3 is TGTGCCAGCAGCTTAGTCGGAGGTGGGCGTCAGCCCCAGCATTTT. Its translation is CASSLVGGGRQPQHF.

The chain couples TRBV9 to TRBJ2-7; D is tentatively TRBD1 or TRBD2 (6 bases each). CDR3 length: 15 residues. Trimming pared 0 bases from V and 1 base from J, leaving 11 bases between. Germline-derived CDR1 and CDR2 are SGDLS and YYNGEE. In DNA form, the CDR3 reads TGTGCCAGCAGCGTAGCCGGGGGCCCTTCCTACGAGCAGTACTTC. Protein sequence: CASSVAGGPSYEQYF.

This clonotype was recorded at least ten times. The CDR3 protein is CASSTDNSPLHF. The DNA for the CDR3 is TGTGCCAGCAGTACTGACAATTCACCCCTCCACTTT. The V gene is TRBV12-3 or TRBV12-4, the J gene TRBJ1-6; no reliable D call. V was shortened by 5 bases and J by 7 bases, with 6 bases between the two germline ends. This CDR3 region has 12 residues.

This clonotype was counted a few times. Here the CDR3 DNA reads TGTGCCACTAGCGATCGGAGGGCTAGCGACCACCAAGAGACCCAGTACTTC. Translation: CATSDRRASDHQETQYF. The V and J genes are TRBV19 and TRBJ2-5; weak D call: TRBD2 (6 bases). Deletions cut 10 bases from V and 0 bases from J, with 24 bases between. This CDR3 has 17 amino acids. CDR1 and CDR2 (germline): LNHDA, SQIVND (reference sequence).

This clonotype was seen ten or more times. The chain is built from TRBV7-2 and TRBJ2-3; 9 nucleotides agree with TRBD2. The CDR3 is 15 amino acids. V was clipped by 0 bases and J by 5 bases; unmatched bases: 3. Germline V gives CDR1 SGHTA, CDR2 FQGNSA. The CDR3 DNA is TGTGCCAGCAGCTTAGCTCTAGCGGGAAGAGATACGCAGTATTTT. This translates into CASSLALAGRDTQYF.

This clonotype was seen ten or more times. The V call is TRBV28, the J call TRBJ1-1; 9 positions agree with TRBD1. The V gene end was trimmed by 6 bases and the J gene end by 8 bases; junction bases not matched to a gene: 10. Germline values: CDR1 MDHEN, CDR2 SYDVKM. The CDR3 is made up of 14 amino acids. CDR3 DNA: TGTGCCAGCAGCCCAAGACAGGGGGTGAAGGAAGCTTTCTTT. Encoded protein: CASSPRQGVKEAFF.

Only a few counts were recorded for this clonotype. CDR3 amino acids: CASSSTGYNEQFF. The CDR3, as DNA: TGTGCCAGCTCATCGACAGGGTACAATGAGCAGTTCTTC. This chain links TRBV18 with TRBJ2-1, with 7 bases fitting TRBD1. CDR1 and CDR2 from the germline V gene are KGHSH and LQKENI. V was pared by 5 bases and J by 4 bases, with 2 bases of the junction left unmatched. This CDR3 comprises 13 residues.

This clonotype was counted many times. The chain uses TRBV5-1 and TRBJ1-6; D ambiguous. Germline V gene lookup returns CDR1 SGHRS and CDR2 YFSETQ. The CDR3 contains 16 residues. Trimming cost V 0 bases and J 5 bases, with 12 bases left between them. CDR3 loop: CASSLGPVGHNSPLHF. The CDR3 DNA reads TGCGCCAGCAGCTTGGGGCCGGTAGGGCATAATTCACCCCTCCACTTT.

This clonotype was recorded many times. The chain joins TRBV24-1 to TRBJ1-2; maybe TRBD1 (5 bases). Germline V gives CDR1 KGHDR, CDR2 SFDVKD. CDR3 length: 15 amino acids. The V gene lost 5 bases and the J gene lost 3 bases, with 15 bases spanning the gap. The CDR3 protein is CATSGGTRTDYGYTF. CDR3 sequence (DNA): TGTGCCACCAGTGGGGGGACCCGGACGGACTATGGCTACACCTTC.

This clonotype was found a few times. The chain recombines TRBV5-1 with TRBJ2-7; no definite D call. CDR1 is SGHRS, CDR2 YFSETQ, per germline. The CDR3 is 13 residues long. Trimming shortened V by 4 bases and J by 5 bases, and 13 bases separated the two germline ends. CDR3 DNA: TGCGCCAGCAGCCCCGACATGCACGACGAGCAGTACTTC. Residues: CASSPDMHDEQYF.

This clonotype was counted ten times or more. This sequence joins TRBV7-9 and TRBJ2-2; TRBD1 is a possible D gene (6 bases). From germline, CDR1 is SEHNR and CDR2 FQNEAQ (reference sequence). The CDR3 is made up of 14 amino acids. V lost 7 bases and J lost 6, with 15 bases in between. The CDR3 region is CASTRTDLSGELFF. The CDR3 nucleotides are TGTGCCAGCACCAGGACAGACTTGTCCGGGGAGCTGTTTTTT.

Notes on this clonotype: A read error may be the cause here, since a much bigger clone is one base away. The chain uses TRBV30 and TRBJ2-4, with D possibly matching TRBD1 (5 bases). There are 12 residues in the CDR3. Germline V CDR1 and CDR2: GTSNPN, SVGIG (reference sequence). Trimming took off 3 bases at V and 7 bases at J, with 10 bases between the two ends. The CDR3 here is CAWSDSWNIQYF. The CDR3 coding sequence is TGTGCCTGGAGCGACAGTTGGAACATTCAGTACTTC. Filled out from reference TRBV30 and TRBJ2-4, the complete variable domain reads SQTIHQWPATLVQPVGSPLSLECTVEGTSNPNLYWYRQAAGRGLQLLFYSVGIGQISSEVPQNLSASRPQDRQFILSSKKLLLSDSGFYLCAWSDSWNIQYFGAGTRLSVL.

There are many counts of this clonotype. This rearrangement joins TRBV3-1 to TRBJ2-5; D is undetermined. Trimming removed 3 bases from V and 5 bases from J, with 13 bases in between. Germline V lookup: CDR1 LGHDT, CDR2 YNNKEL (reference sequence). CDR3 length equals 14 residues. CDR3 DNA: TGTGCCAGCAGCCAGTCATTCGAGGAGGAGACCCAGTACTTC. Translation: CASSQSFEEETQYF.

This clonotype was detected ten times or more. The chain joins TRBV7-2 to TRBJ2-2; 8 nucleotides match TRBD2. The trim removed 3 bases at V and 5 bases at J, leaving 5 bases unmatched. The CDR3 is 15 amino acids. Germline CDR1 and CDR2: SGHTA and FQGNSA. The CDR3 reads CASSFSGTQTGELFF. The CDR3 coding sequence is TGTGCCAGCAGCTTTAGCGGGACACAGACCGGGGAGCTGTTTTTT.

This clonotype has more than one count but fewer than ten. The CDR3 reads CASSTSRGNEQFF. The CDR3 DNA follows: TGTGCCAGCAGCACGTCCCGGGGGAATGAGCAGTTCTTC. J is TRBJ2-1 and V is TRBV7-3, with TRBD2 as a possible D gene (6 bases). The CDR3 has 13 residues. The germline V gene has CDR1 SGHTA and CDR2 FQGTGA. V lost 5 bases and J 7 bases, leaving 12 bases between the germline ends. Drawing the rest from reference TRBV7-3 and TRBJ2-1, the complete variable domain is GAGVSQTPSNKVTEKGKYVELRCDPISGHTALYWYRQSLGQGPEFLIYFQGTGAADDSGLPNDRFFAVRPEGSVSTLKIQRTERGDSAVYLCASSTSRGNEQFFGPGTRLTVL.